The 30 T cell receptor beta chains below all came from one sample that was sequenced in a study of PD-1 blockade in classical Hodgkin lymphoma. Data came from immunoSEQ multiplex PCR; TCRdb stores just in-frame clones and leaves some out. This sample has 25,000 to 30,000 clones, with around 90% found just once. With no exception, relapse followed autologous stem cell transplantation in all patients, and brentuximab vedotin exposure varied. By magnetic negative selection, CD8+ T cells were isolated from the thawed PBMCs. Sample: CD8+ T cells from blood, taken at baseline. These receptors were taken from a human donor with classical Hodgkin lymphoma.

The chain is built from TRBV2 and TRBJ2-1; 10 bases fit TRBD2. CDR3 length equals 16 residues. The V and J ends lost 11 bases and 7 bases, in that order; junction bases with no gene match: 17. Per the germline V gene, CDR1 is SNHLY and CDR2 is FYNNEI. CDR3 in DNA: TGTGCCGGCTTAGGGGTATTAGCGGGAGGCAAGAATGAGCAGTTCTTC. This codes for CAGLGVLAGGKNEQFF.

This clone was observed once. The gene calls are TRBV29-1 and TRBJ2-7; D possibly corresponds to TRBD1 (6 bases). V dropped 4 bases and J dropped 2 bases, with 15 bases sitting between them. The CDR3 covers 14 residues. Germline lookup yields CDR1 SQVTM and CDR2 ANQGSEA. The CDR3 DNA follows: TGCAGCGTTGTGCCGGACAACAGGGCCTACGAGCAGTACTTC. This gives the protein CSVVPDNRAYEQYF.

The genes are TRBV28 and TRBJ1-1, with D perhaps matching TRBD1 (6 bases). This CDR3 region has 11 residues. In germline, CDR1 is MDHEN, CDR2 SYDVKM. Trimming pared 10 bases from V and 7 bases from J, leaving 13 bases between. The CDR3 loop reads CATSDSLEAFF. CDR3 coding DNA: TGTGCCACCTCGGACAGTCTTGAAGCTTTCTTT.

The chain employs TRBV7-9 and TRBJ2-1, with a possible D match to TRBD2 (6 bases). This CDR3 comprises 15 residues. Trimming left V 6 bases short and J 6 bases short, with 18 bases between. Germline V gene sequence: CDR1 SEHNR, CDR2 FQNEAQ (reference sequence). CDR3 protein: CASRSGWEDSNEQFF. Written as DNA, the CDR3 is TGTGCCAGCAGGAGTGGGTGGGAGGATTCCAATGAGCAGTTCTTC.

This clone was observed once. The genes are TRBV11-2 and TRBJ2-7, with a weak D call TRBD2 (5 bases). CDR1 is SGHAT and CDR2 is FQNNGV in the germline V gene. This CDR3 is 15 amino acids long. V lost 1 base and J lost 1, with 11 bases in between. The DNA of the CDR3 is TGTGCCAGCAGCTTAGGGCCGGGGTTTTCCTACGAGCAGTACTTC. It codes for CASSLGPGFSYEQYF. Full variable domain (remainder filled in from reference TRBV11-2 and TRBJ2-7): EAGVAQSPRYKIIEKRQSVAFWCNPISGHATLYWYQQILGQGPKLLIQFQNNGVVDDSQLPKDRFSAERLKGVDSTLKIQPAKLEDSAVYLCASSLGPGFSYEQYFGPGTRLTVT.

The CDR3 bases are TGTGCCAGCAGTTTCTTGGAGTACGAGCAGTACTTC. Translated: CASSFLEYEQYF. The chain combines TRBV28 with TRBJ2-7, with unresolved D. There are 12 residues in the CDR3. Deletions cut 3 bases from V and 4 bases from J, with 7 bases between. Germline lookup yields CDR1 MDHEN and CDR2 SYDVKM.

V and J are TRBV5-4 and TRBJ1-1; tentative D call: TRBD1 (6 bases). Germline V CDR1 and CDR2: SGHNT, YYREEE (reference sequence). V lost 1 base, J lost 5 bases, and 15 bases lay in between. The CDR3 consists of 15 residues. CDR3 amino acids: CASSLSRFRGTEAFF. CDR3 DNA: TGTGCCAGCAGCTTGAGTAGGTTTAGGGGGACTGAAGCTTTCTTT.

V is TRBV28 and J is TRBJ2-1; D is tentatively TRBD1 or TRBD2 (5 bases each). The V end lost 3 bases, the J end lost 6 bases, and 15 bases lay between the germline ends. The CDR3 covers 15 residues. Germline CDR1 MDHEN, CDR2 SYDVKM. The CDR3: CASSFGVGVGNEQFF. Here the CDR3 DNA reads TGTGCCAGCAGTTTTGGAGTGGGGGTCGGCAATGAGCAGTTCTTC.

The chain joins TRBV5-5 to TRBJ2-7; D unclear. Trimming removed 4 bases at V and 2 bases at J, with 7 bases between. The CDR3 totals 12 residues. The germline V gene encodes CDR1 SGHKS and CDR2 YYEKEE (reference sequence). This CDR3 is CASSPVAYEQYF. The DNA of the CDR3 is TGTGCCAGCAGCCCCGTGGCCTACGAGCAGTACTTC. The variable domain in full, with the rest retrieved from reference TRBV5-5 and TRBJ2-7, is DAGVTQSPTHLIKTRGQQVTLRCSPISGHKSVSWYQQVLGQGPQFIFQYYEKEERGRGNFPDRFSARQFPNYSSELNVNALLLGDSALYLCASSPVAYEQYFGPGTRLTVT.

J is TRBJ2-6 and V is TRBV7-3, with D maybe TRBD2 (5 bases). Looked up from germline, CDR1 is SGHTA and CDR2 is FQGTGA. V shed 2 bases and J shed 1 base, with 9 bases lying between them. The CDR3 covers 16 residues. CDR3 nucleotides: TGTGCCAGCAGCTTAGTCCGGGGTTCTGGGGCCAACGTCCTGACTTTC. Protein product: CASSLVRGSGANVLTF.

CDR3 in amino acids: CSVGTWTTFWEQYF. CDR3 DNA sequence: TGCAGCGTTGGTACCTGGACTACCTTTTGGGAGCAGTACTTC. The V call is TRBV29-1, the J call TRBJ2-7; tentatively, D is TRBD2 (6 bases). Trimming removed 4 bases from V and 7 bases from J, with 20 bases in between. Germline V CDR1 and CDR2: SQVTM, ANQGSEA. The CDR3 sequence is 14 residues long.

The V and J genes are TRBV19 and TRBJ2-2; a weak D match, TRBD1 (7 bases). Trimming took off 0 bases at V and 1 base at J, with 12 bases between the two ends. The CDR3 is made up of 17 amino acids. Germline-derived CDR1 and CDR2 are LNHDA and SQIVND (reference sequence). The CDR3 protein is CASSIEEGAWNTGELFF. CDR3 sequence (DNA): TGTGCCAGTAGTATAGAGGAGGGGGCATGGAACACCGGGGAGCTGTTTTTT.

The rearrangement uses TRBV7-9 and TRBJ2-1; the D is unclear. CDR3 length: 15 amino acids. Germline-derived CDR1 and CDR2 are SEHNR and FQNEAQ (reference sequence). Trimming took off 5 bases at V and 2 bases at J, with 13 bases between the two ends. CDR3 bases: TGTGCCAGCAGCCCGACCCAAACCCCCTACAATGAGCAGTTCTTC. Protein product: CASSPTQTPYNEQFF.

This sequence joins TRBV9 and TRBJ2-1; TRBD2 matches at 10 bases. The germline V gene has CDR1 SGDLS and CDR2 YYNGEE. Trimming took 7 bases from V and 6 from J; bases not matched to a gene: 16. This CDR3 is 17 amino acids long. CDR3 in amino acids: CASGLPHLAGDLNEQFF. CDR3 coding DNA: TGTGCCAGCGGCCTACCACATCTAGCGGGAGATCTCAATGAGCAGTTCTTC.

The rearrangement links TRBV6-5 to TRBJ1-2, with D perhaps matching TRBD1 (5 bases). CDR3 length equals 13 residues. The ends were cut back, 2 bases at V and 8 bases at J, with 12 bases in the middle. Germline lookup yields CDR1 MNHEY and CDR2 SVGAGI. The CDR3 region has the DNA TGTGCCAGCAGTTACCTATCAGGGTTAGGCTACACCTTC. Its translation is CASSYLSGLGYTF.

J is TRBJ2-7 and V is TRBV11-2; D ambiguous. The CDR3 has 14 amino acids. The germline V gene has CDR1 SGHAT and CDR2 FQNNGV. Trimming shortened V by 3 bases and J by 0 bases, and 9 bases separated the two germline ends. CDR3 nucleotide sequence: TGTGCCAGCAGCTTGGGTCCTTTCTCCTACGAGCAGTACTTC. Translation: CASSLGPFSYEQYF.

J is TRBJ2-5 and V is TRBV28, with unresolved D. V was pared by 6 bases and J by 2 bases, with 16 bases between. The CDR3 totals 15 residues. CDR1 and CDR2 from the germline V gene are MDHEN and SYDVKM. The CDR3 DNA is TGTGCCAGCAGCCCTCTGTTTGGCCTTCAAGAGACCCAGTACTTC. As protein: CASSPLFGLQETQYF. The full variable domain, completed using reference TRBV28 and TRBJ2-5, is DVKVTQSSRYLVKRTGEKVFLECVQDMDHENMFWYRQDPGLGLRLIYFSYDVKMKEKGDIPEGYSVSREKKERFSLILESASTNQTSMYLCASSPLFGLQETQYFGPGTRLLVL.

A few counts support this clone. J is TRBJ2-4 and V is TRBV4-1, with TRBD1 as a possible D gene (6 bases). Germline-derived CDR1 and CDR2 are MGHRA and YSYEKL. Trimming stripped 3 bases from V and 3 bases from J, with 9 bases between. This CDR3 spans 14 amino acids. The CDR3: CASSQDSYKNIQYF. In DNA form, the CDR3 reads TGCGCCAGCAGCCAGGACAGCTACAAAAACATTCAGTACTTC.

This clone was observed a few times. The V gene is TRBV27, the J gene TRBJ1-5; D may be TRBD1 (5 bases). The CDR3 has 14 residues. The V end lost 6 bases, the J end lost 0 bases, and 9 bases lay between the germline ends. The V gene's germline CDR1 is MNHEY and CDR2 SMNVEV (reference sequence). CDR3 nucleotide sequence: TGTGCCAGCAGAGGGGATAATAGCAATCAGCCCCAGCATTTT. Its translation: CASRGDNSNQPQHF.

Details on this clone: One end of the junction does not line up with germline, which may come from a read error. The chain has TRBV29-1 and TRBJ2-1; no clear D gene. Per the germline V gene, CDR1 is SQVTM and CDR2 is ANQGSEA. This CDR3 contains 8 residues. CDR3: CSVEDRVF. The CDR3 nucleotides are TGCAGCGTTGAAGATAGGGTCTTC.

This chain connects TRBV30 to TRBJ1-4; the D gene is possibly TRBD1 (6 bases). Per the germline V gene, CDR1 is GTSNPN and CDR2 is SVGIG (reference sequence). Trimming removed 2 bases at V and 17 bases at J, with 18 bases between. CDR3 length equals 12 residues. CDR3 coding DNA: TGTGCCTGGAGTCACATCGGGGGCGCGACCTTTTTT. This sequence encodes CAWSHIGGATFF.

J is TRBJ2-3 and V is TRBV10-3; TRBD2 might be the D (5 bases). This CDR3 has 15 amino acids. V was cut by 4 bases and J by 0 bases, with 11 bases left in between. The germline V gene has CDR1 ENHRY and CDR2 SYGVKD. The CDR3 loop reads CAISGAGQSTDTQYF. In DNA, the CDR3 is TGTGCCATCAGTGGGGCGGGTCAAAGCACAGATACGCAGTATTTT.

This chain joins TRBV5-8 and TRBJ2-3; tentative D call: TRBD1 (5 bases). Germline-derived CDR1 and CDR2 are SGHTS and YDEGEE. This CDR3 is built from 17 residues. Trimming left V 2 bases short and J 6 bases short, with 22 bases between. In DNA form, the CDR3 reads TGTGCCAGCAGCTTCGGGCAGGGTGTTCACAATGGGGATACGCAGTATTTT. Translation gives CASSFGQGVHNGDTQYF.

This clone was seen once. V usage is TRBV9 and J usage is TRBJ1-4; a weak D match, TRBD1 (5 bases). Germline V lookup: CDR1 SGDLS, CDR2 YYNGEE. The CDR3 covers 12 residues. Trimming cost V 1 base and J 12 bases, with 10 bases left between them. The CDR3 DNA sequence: TGTGCCAGCAGCGTATTAGGGACGGAACTGTTTTTT. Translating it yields CASSVLGTELFF. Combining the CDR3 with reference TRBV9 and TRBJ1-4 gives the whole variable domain DSGVTQTPKHLITATGQRVTLRCSPRSGDLSVYWYQQSLDQGLQFLIQYYNGEERAKGNILERFSAQQFPDLHSELNLSSLELGDSALYFCASSVLGTELFFGSGTQLSVL.

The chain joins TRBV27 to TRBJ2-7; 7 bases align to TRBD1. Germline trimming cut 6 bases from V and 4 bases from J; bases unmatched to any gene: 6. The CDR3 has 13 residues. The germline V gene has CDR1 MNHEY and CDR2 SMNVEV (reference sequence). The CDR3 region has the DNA TGTGCCAGCAGGGGGGACAGTGCGTACGAGCAGTACTTC. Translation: CASRGDSAYEQYF.

CDR3 loop: CASSSLRTVRGTEAFF. The CDR3 DNA reads TGTGCCAGCAGCTCACTTAGGACGGTACGGGGCACTGAAGCTTTCTTT. This rearrangement joins TRBV7-9 to TRBJ1-1; no reliable D call. Trimming left V 4 bases short and J 4 bases short, with 19 bases between. From germline, CDR1 is SEHNR and CDR2 FQNEAQ (reference sequence). There are 16 residues in the CDR3.

The CDR3 DNA sequence: TGTGCCAGCAGCGATAGCGGGAGGGGGGGCTACAATGAGCAGTTCTTC. Protein sequence: CASSDSGRGGYNEQFF. The chain joins TRBV9 to TRBJ2-1, with 11 bases identical to TRBD2. CDR1 is SGDLS, CDR2 YYNGEE, per germline. The CDR3 is made up of 16 amino acids. The V segment lost 3 bases and the J segment 3 bases; nucleotides outside the gene matches: 5.

The CDR3 spells CASSPAVYDTEAFF. The CDR3 coding sequence is TGTGCCAGCAGCCCCGCCGTGTATGACACTGAAGCTTTCTTT. This chain links TRBV7-9 with TRBJ1-1, with no clear D. V was clipped by 5 bases and J by 3 bases, with 13 bases between them. The CDR3 has 14 amino acids. Germline V lookup: CDR1 SEHNR, CDR2 FQNEAQ (reference sequence).

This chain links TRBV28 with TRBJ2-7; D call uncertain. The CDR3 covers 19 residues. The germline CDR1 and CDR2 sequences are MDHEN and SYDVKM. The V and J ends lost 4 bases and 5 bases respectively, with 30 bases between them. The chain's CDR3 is CASSSPISPEKGHYDEQYF. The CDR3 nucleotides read TGTGCCAGCAGTTCCCCAATTAGTCCAGAGAAGGGCCACTATGACGAGCAGTACTTC.

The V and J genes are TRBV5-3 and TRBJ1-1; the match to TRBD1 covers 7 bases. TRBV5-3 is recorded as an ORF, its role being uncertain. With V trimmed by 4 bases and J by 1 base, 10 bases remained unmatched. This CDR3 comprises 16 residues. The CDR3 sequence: CARSPGTASSNTEAFF. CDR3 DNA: TGTGCCAGAAGCCCCGGGACAGCGAGTTCGAACACTGAAGCTTTCTTT.